The 9 T cell receptor beta chains listed next were all sequenced from one sample in a study of CD8+CD57+ T cells in acquired aplastic anemia. All sequencing subjects had displayed CD8+CD57+ cell expansion on flow cytometry. Genomic DNA acted as the template from which TCR beta VDJ combination and CDR3 sequence profiling were carried out. TCRdb independently ran MiXCR on the reads; one entry per CDR3 protein. The data hold over 150,000 distinct CDR3 sequences, with less than 65% observed a single time. Sequences were obtained from sorted CD4+, CD8+, or CD8+CD57+ T cells (not recorded which) from PBMCs. The receptors derive from a human donor with aplastic anemia.

This chain uses TRBV7-2 with TRBJ1-6, with D uncertain. Trimming cost V 3 bases and J 7 bases, with 7 bases left between them. The germline V gene encodes CDR1 SGHTA and CDR2 FQGNSA. CDR3 length: 13 amino acids. In DNA form, the CDR3 reads TGTGCCAGCAGCTTCGGGCCGAATTCACCCCTCCACTTT. It specifies CASSFGPNSPLHF.

The V call is TRBV7-9, the J call TRBJ2-1; D is unclear. V dropped 0 bases and J dropped 4 bases, with 10 bases sitting between them. This CDR3 region has 15 residues. Germline V gene sequence: CDR1 SEHNR, CDR2 FQNEAQ (reference sequence). The CDR3 is CASSLAWRTYNEQFF. CDR3 nucleotide sequence: TGTGCCAGCAGCTTAGCATGGAGAACGTACAATGAGCAGTTCTTC. The full variable domain, its missing parts supplied by reference TRBV7-9 and TRBJ2-1, is DTGVSQNPRHKITKRGQNVTFRCDPISEHNRLYWYRQTLGQGPEFLTYFQNEAQLEKSRLLSDRFSAERPKGSFSTLEIQRTEQGDSAMYLCASSLAWRTYNEQFFGPGTRLTVL.

CDR3 sequence (DNA): TGTGCCACCAGTTGGGGTCCCCAAGAGACCCAGTACTTC. This sequence encodes CATSWGPQETQYF. The chain links TRBV15 to TRBJ2-5, with D unresolved. V lost 6 bases, J lost 1 base, and 9 bases lay in between. The CDR3 runs 13 residues. Germline V gene data show CDR1 as LNHNV and CDR2 as YYDKDF (reference sequence). Variable domain in full (rest from reference TRBV15 and TRBJ2-5): DAMVIQNPRYQVTQFGKPVTLSCSQTLNHNVMYWYQQKSSQAPKLLFHYYDKDFNNEADTPDNFQSRRPNTSFCFLDIRSPGLGDTAMYLCATSWGPQETQYFGPGTRLLVL.

The chain combines TRBV20-1 with TRBJ1-5; the D is unclear. Trimming took 0 bases from V and 2 from J, leaving 11 bases between them. Germline V gene lookup returns CDR1 DFQATT and CDR2 SNEGSKA (reference sequence). CDR3 size: 15 residues. The CDR3 region is CSARDFRTGNQPQHF. The CDR3 coding sequence is TGCAGTGCTAGAGATTTCAGGACGGGCAATCAGCCCCAGCATTTT.

V and J are TRBV5-1 and TRBJ2-5; D remains ambiguous. This CDR3 spans 13 amino acids. Germline V lookup: CDR1 SGHRS, CDR2 YFSETQ. Trimming removed 4 bases from V and 1 base from J, with 8 bases in between. The CDR3 DNA sequence: TGCGCCAGCAGCAGGACCTTCCAAGAGACCCAGTACTTC. Its protein product is CASSRTFQETQYF.

V gene TRBV11-2 combines with J gene TRBJ1-6; D is unclear. With 2 bases removed from V and 8 bases from J, the gap between germline ends came to 10 bases. This CDR3 is built from 14 residues. Germline V gene lookup returns CDR1 SGHAT and CDR2 FQNNGV. As DNA, the CDR3 is TGTGCCAGCAGCTTAACGAGTGGGGATTCACCCCTCCACTTT. This sequence encodes CASSLTSGDSPLHF.

The chain links TRBV7-3 to TRBJ2-1, with 7 bases matching TRBD2. CDR3 length: 14 amino acids. Trimming removed 5 bases from V and 6 bases from J; junction bases left unmatched: 7. Germline assignment: CDR1 SGHTA and CDR2 FQGTGA. The CDR3 loop is CASSPGTTGNEQFF. In DNA form, the CDR3 reads TGTGCCAGCAGCCCCGGGACTACAGGCAATGAGCAGTTCTTC.

This sequence joins TRBV25-1 and TRBJ2-1, with 9 bases lining up with TRBD2. The trim removed 3 bases at V and 12 bases at J, leaving 3 bases unmatched. Germline assignment: CDR1 MGHDK and CDR2 SYGVNS. CDR3 size: 12 residues. The CDR3 bases are TGTGCCAGCAGTGACGGCGGGAGGGGGCAGTTCTTC. Protein: CASSDGGRGQFF.

This rearrangement joins TRBV7-9 to TRBJ1-5, with 7 bases aligning to TRBD1. The germline V gene has CDR1 SEHNR and CDR2 FQNEAQ (reference sequence). The CDR3 length is 15 residues. J lost 0 bases, V lost 4 bases, and 3 bases had no gene match. The CDR3 here is CASSSWTGSNQPQHF. Here the CDR3 DNA reads TGTGCCAGCAGCTCGTGGACAGGTAGCAATCAGCCCCAGCATTTT. The variable domain in full, completed from reference TRBV7-9 and TRBJ1-5, reads DTGVSQNPRHKITKRGQNVTFRCDPISEHNRLYWYRQTLGQGPEFLTYFQNEAQLEKSRLLSDRFSAERPKGSFSTLEIQRTEQGDSAMYLCASSSWTGSNQPQHFGDGTRLSIL.